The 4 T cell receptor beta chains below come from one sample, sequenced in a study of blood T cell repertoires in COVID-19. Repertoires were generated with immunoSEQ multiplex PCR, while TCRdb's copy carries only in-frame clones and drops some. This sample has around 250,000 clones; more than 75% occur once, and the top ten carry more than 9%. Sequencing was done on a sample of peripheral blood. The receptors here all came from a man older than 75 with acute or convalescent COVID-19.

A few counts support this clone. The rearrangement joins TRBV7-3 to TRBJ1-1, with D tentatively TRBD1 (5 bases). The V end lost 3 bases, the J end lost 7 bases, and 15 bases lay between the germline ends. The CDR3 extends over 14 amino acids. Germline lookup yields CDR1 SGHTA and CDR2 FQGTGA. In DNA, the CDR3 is TGTGCCAGCAGCTTTGGGGCAGGAACCGATGAAGCTTTCTTT. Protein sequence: CASSFGAGTDEAFF.

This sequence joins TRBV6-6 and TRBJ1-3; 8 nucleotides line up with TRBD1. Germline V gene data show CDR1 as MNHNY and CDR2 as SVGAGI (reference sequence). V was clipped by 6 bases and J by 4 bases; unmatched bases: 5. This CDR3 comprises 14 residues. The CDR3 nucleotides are TGTGCCAGCAGCACAGGGGGATCCGGAAACACCATATATTTT. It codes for CASSTGGSGNTIYF.

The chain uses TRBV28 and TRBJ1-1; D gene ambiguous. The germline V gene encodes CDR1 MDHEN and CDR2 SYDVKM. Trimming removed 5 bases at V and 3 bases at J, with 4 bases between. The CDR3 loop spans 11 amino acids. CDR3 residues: CASSGYTEAFF. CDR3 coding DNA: TGTGCCAGCAGTGGCTACACTGAAGCTTTCTTT.

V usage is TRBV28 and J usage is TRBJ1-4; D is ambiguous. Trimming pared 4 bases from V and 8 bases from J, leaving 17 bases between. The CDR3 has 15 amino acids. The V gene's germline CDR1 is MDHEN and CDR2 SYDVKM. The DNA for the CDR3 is TGTGCCAGCAGTTCCCCAGCAGGCTCGAGAGAAAAACTGTTTTTT. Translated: CASSSPAGSREKLFF.